The 5 T cell receptor beta chains presented below share a single source sample, sequenced in a study of cytomegalovirus exposure and HLA in healthy donors. In the PCR, 60 Vbeta and 13 Jbeta primers were used. Assay: immunoSEQ multiplex PCR; the TCRdb copy retains only in-frame clones and omits some. Of more than 95,000 clones in the sample, 65% were seen once. Sample: PBMCs. The origin of the receptors is a woman in her thirties or forties in good health and CMV-seropositive.

The chain links TRBV7-9 to TRBJ1-4, with 7 positions matching TRBD1. This CDR3 region has 16 residues. V shed 3 bases, J shed 8 bases, and the junction held 12 bases outside the gene matches. Germline V gene data show CDR1 as SEHNR and CDR2 as FQNEAQ (reference sequence). The CDR3 nucleotides are TGTGCCAGCAGCTTTGGAACAGGGGTTACGGGAGAAAAACTGTTTTTT. It is translated as CASSFGTGVTGEKLFF.

This clone has only a few counts. The V gene is TRBV10-3, the J gene TRBJ2-5, with D perhaps matching TRBD1 (6 bases). The V gene's germline CDR1 is ENHRY and CDR2 SYGVKD. The CDR3 covers 15 residues. V gave up 2 bases and J gave up 2 bases, with 12 bases separating them. The CDR3 region has the DNA TGTGCCATCAGTGAGACAGGACAGATTCAAGAGACCCAGTACTTC. It translates to CAISETGQIQETQYF.

This rearrangement joins TRBV7-9 to TRBJ2-1; D is unresolved. The germline gives CDR1 SEHNR, CDR2 FQNEAQ (reference sequence). The CDR3 runs 13 residues. V lost 3 bases and J lost 7, with 10 bases in between. The CDR3 DNA sequence: TGTGCCAGCAGCTTCCCAGAGCGAAATGAGCAGTTCTTC. Protein product: CASSFPERNEQFF.

This clone was counted between two and nine times. The rearrangement uses TRBV18 and TRBJ2-5; D ambiguous. Trimming shortened V by 4 bases and J by 2 bases, and 8 bases separated the two germline ends. Germline V lookup: CDR1 KGHSH, CDR2 LQKENI. This CDR3 is 13 amino acids long. CDR3 residues: CASSRADQETQYF. The CDR3, as DNA: TGTGCCAGCTCACGGGCAGATCAAGAGACCCAGTACTTC.

This clone was recorded a few times. This rearrangement joins TRBV7-3 to TRBJ2-1; 9 bases align to TRBD2. Trimming at V came to 4 bases and at J to 9 bases, leaving 13 bases not matched to a gene. The germline gives CDR1 SGHTA, CDR2 FQGTGA. The length of the CDR3 is 16 residues. Here the CDR3 DNA reads TGTGCCAGCAGCTCTACATTGACTAGCGGCTTCGGTGAGCAGTTCTTC. Translating it yields CASSSTLTSGFGEQFF.